The 23 T cell receptor beta chains below all came from one sample that was sequenced in a study of blood T cell repertoires in COVID-19. Clones were read by immunoSEQ multiplex PCR, and TCRdb kept only the in-frame ones, dropping some. The table has 250,000 to 300,000 clones, 70% to 90% seen once. Sample: PBMCs or T cells enriched from blood (not recorded which). These receptors all stem from a woman aged 25 to 39 who had recovered from COVID-19.

The chain combines TRBV7-8 with TRBJ1-3; weak D call: TRBD1 (5 bases). CDR1 SGHVS and CDR2 FQNEAQ come from the germline V gene. Trimming cost V 6 bases and J 4 bases, with 16 bases left between them. The length of the CDR3 is 15 residues. The CDR3 reads CASSKGQAFGNTIYF. CDR3 coding DNA: TGTGCCAGCAGTAAGGGGCAGGCGTTCGGAAACACCATATATTTT.

The chain links TRBV5-4 to TRBJ1-6; 7 nucleotides align to TRBD1. Trimming at V came to 3 bases and at J to 7 bases, leaving 10 bases not matched to a gene. The germline gives CDR1 SGHNT, CDR2 YYREEE (reference sequence). The CDR3 totals 16 residues. CDR3: CASSSGRTGDNSPLHF. In DNA, the CDR3 is TGTGCCAGCAGCTCCGGACGGACAGGTGACAATTCACCCCTCCACTTT.

The chain uses TRBV6-5 and TRBJ1-3; D might be TRBD1 (6 bases). Germline CDR1 is MNHEY and CDR2 is SVGAGI. This CDR3 comprises 13 residues. Trimming took 10 bases from V and 4 from J, leaving 14 bases between them. CDR3 sequence reads: CAIHRTAGNTIYF. CDR3 sequence (DNA): TGTGCCATCCATAGGACAGCAGGAAACACCATATATTTT.

The chain combines TRBV19 with TRBJ1-3; D is ambiguous. Germline lookup yields CDR1 LNHDA and CDR2 SQIVND (reference sequence). There are 17 residues in the CDR3. V lost 4 bases and J 1 base, leaving 17 bases between the germline ends. CDR3 amino acids: CASSKRQATLSGNTIYF. The CDR3 nucleotides are TGTGCCAGTAGTAAGCGGCAGGCGACCCTTTCTGGAAACACCATATATTTT.

The chain recombines TRBV27 with TRBJ1-5; a possible D gene is TRBD1 (5 bases). This CDR3 spans 16 amino acids. CDR1 MNHEY and CDR2 SMNVEV come from the germline V gene (reference sequence). V was pared by 6 bases and J by 4 bases, with 19 bases between. CDR3 region: CASSPRANRLNQPQHF. For the CDR3, the DNA is TGTGCCAGCAGCCCTCGGGCAAACAGGTTAAATCAGCCCCAGCATTTT.

This chain uses TRBV6-5 with TRBJ1-1; 9 positions agree with TRBD1. V shed 7 bases and J 4 bases; nucleotides not matched to a gene: 7. Looked up from germline, CDR1 is MNHEY and CDR2 is SVGAGI. The CDR3 consists of 14 residues. The CDR3 bases are TGTGCCAGCAATTTTAGACAGGGGGGCACTGAAGCTTTCTTT. Protein: CASNFRQGGTEAFF.

This chain connects TRBV25-1 to TRBJ1-1; 7 positions match TRBD1. CDR3 size: 15 residues. Trimming removed 2 bases from V and 10 bases from J; junction bases left unmatched: 13. From germline, CDR1 is MGHDK and CDR2 SYGVNS. This chain's CDR3 is CASSEPRGQFIGAFF. DNA of the CDR3: TGTGCCAGCAGTGAACCCCGGGGACAGTTTATAGGAGCTTTCTTT. The whole variable domain, filled in from reference TRBV25-1 and TRBJ1-1, reads EADIYQTPRYLVIGTGKKITLECSQTMGHDKMYWYQQDPGMELHLIHYSYGVNSTEKGDLSSESTVSRIRTEHFPLTLESARPSHTSQYLCASSEPRGQFIGAFFGQGTRLTVV.

The gene calls are TRBV7-9 and TRBJ2-1, with 7 positions matching TRBD1. The CDR3 runs to 17 residues. Germline loops: CDR1 SEHNR, CDR2 FQNEAQ (reference sequence). V dropped 5 bases and J dropped 1; count of bases not matched to a gene: 11. DNA of the CDR3: TGTGCCAGCAGCACCCTAGGACAGGTCGGTTCCTACAATGAGCAGTTCTTC. Translated: CASSTLGQVGSYNEQFF.

CDR3 sequence: CASSVSGGVSGNEQFF. In DNA form, the CDR3 reads TGTGCCAGTAGTGTTAGCGGGGGGGTTTCTGGCAATGAGCAGTTCTTC. V is TRBV19 and J is TRBJ2-1; 11 nucleotides line up with TRBD2. In germline, CDR1 is LNHDA, CDR2 SQIVND (reference sequence). The CDR3 extends over 16 amino acids. V was pared by 5 bases and J by 6 bases, with 9 bases of the junction left unmatched.

This CDR3 reads CASSFSDPQYF. CDR3 sequence (DNA): TGTGCCAGCAGCTTTAGTGATCCGCAGTATTTT. The V and J genes are TRBV7-8 and TRBJ2-3; D not certain. From germline, CDR1 is SGHVS and CDR2 FQNEAQ. V was cut by 3 bases and J by 10 bases, with 8 bases left in between. The CDR3 has 11 amino acids.

This chain links TRBV3-1 (or the pseudogene TRBV3-2) with TRBJ1-2, with 7 bases that match TRBD1. The trim removed 2 bases at V and 4 bases at J, leaving 7 bases unmatched. Germline lookup yields CDR1 LGHDT and CDR2 YNNKEL (reference sequence). This CDR3 is 15 amino acids long. The CDR3 DNA reads TGTGCCAGCAGCCAATGGGGGACAGAGAGCTATGGCTACACCTTC. This sequence encodes CASSQWGTESYGYTF.

The V call is TRBV4-1, the J call TRBJ1-5; possibly TRBD1 for D (5 bases). Germline CDR1 and CDR2: MGHRA and YSYEKL. Trimming pared 4 bases from V and 2 bases from J, leaving 15 bases between. CDR3 length equals 16 residues. CDR3 nucleotide sequence: TGCGCCAGCAGCCCAACGTGGGGCAGGGGCAATCAGCCCCAGCATTTT. Protein: CASSPTWGRGNQPQHF.

The chain uses TRBV2 and TRBJ1-6; TRBD1 agrees at 10 bases. V lost 2 bases, J lost 7 bases, and 8 bases stayed unmatched. The CDR3 runs 17 residues. From germline, CDR1 is SNHLY and CDR2 FYNNEI. The CDR3 region is CASSERDRGLLNSPLHF. The CDR3 region has the DNA TGTGCCAGCAGTGAAAGGGACAGGGGATTGTTGAATTCACCCCTCCACTTT.

The chain recombines TRBV11-2 with TRBJ1-1; D is undetermined. Germline V gene data show CDR1 as SGHAT and CDR2 as FQNNGV. The length of the CDR3 is 12 residues. Trimming removed 1 base at V and 7 bases at J, with 7 bases between. The CDR3 here is CASSLGASEAFF. Written as DNA, the CDR3 is TGTGCCAGCAGCTTAGGAGCTAGTGAAGCTTTCTTT.

This rearrangement joins TRBV27 to TRBJ2-7; 7 positions agree with TRBD2. V shed 6 bases and J 6 bases; nucleotides not matched to a gene: 11. Germline V gene lookup returns CDR1 MNHEY and CDR2 SMNVEV (reference sequence). This CDR3 spans 14 amino acids. As DNA, the CDR3 is TGTGCCAGCAGCGGTGGGGACGGGACTACCGAGCAGTACTTC. Translation gives CASSGGDGTTEQYF.

The chain has TRBV3-1 (or the pseudogene TRBV3-2) and TRBJ1-1; 7 bases align to TRBD1. This CDR3 has 16 amino acids. CDR1 LGHDT and CDR2 YNNKEL come from the germline V gene (reference sequence). After removal of 4 bases from V and 0 bases from J, the junction contained 8 bases not matched to a gene. In nucleotides, the CDR3 is TGTGCCAGCAGCCGCCGACAGGGAGGTATGAACACTGAAGCTTTCTTT. Its translation: CASSRRQGGMNTEAFF.

V is TRBV27 and J is TRBJ2-2; tentatively, D is TRBD1 (6 bases). The CDR3 consists of 20 residues. V gave up 4 bases and J gave up 0 bases, with 24 bases separating them. The germline V gene encodes CDR1 MNHEY and CDR2 SMNVEV (reference sequence). CDR3 DNA: TGTGCCAGCAGTTCACTCCTGACAGGACCCCAAGGGGCGAACACCGGGGAGCTGTTTTTT. It is translated as CASSSLLTGPQGANTGELFF.

The chain couples TRBV21-1 to TRBJ1-6. TRBV21-1 is listed as a pseudogene. This CDR3 comprises 17 residues. This chain's CDR3 is CASSKAPPLGGRAPLHF. The CDR3 coding sequence is TGTGCCAGCAGCAAAGCCCCCCCGTTGGGGGGTCGGGCACCCCTCCACTTT.

The chain has TRBV7-9 and TRBJ2-1, with 8 positions matching TRBD1. CDR1 is SEHNR, CDR2 FQNEAQ, per germline (reference sequence). CDR3 size: 16 residues. The J segment lost 10 bases and the V segment lost 6 bases, leaving 17 bases of the junction unmatched. CDR3 nucleotides: TGTGCCAGCAGGGATCCCAACAGGGGGAGGCAGGGAGAGCAGTTCTTC. As protein: CASRDPNRGRQGEQFF.

The chain uses TRBV28 and TRBJ2-3; maybe TRBD2 (7 bases). The CDR3 has 18 residues. With 0 bases removed from V and 0 bases from J, the gap between germline ends came to 16 bases. Germline V gene sequence: CDR1 MDHEN, CDR2 SYDVKM. CDR3 coding DNA: TGTGCCAGCAGTTTATGGGAGCGCGGGGGCCCTAGCACAGATACGCAGTATTTT. It specifies CASSLWERGGPSTDTQYF.

V gene TRBV9 combines with J gene TRBJ1-2; no definite D call. V gave up 4 bases and J gave up 6 bases, with 16 bases separating them. Germline CDR1 reads SGDLS; CDR2 reads YYNGEE. The CDR3 contains 14 residues. This chain's CDR3 is CASSPSGSTNGYTF. The DNA for the CDR3 is TGTGCCAGCAGCCCTTCCGGGTCCACGAATGGCTACACCTTC.

The rearrangement links TRBV18 to TRBJ1-1; D unclear. The V and J ends lost 3 bases and 10 bases respectively, with 15 bases between them. CDR1 is KGHSH and CDR2 is LQKENI in the germline V gene. The CDR3 runs 13 residues. CDR3: CASSPLTPEGAFF. CDR3 DNA sequence: TGTGCCAGCTCACCCCTGACTCCCGAAGGAGCTTTCTTT.

This chain uses TRBV5-1 with TRBJ2-7; a weak D match, TRBD2 (5 bases). Germline assignment: CDR1 SGHRS and CDR2 YFSETQ. The germline V and J ends were trimmed by 3 bases and 0 bases, with 10 bases remaining between them. The CDR3 totals 14 residues. CDR3 protein: CASSSRGSSYEQYF. The CDR3 nucleotides are TGCGCCAGCAGCTCCCGGGGAAGCTCCTACGAGCAGTACTTC.